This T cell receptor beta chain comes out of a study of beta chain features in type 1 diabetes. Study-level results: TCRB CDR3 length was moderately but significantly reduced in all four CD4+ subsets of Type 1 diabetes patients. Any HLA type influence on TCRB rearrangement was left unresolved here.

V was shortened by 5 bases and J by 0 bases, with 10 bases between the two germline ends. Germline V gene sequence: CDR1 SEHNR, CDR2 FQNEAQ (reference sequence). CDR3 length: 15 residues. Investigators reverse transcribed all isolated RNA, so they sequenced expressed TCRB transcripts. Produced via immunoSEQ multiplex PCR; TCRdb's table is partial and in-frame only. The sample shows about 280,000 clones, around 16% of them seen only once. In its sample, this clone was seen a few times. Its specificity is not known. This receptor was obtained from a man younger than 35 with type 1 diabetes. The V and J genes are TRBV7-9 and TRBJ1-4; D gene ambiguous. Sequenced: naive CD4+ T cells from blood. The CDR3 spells CASSRHATTNEKLFF. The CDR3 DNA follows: TGTGCCAGCAGCCGTCACGCTACAACTAATGAAAAACTGTTTTTT.